This T cell receptor beta chain was found in a study of beta chain features in type 1 diabetes. The study, taken as a whole, reports: Among all four CD4+ subsets, Type 1 diabetes patients had TCRB CDR3s that were moderately but significantly shorter.

The collection from each donor was one heparinised blood draw averaging around 120 mL. Worth noting for this clone: Its antigen is not known.

Trimming cost V 1 base and J 1 base, with 14 bases left between them. This CDR3 has 16 residues. Per the germline V gene, CDR1 is MGHRA and CDR2 is YSYEKL. The authors reverse transcribed all of the isolated RNA, so sequencing captured expressed TCRB transcripts. The method was immunoSEQ multiplex PCR; TCRdb's version includes in-frame clones alone and lacks a portion of them. Counted here are under 300,000 clones, 15% to 20% occurring once; the ten biggest clones make up 0.08% to 0.095%. The sample consisted of naive CD4+ T cells from blood. This TCR came from a man in his thirties or forties with type 1 diabetes. The chain combines TRBV4-1 with TRBJ2-7, with a weak D call TRBD2 (6 bases). CDR3 nucleotides: TGCGCCAGCAGCCAAGTTTGGGGGGAAGGATCCTACGAGCAGTACTTC. Translated, it gives CASSQVWGEGSYEQYF.